The subject of this entry is one TCR beta chain. As yet, its antigen is unknown. Profiled with immunoSEQ multiplex PCR; TCRdb holds only in-frame clones, not every one. The profile shows 80,000 or so clones, 84% of them singletons. Germline-derived CDR1 and CDR2 are ENHRY and SYGVKD. The length of the CDR3 is 12 residues. With 0 bases removed from V and 5 bases from J, the gap between germline ends came to 4 bases. This entry is derived from a study of OX40 agonist ivuxolimab in advanced cancers. Overall study context: Ivuxolimab was administered intravenously to patients at 0.01 to 10 mg/kg every 2 weeks. The diagnoses of dose-escalation patients were hepatocellular carcinoma, melanoma, renal cell or head and neck cancer. Findings of the study overall: Average numbers of expanded clones were greater in CD8+ T cells than in CD4+. Clones of CD4+ and CD8+ blood T cells grew by week 6 at doses of 0.1 to 3.0 mg/kg.

The chain is built from TRBV10-3 and TRBJ2-5; D is uncertain. The receptor was isolated from an adult with an advanced solid tumor such as melanoma, head and neck, liver or kidney cancer. Sequencing used CD4+ or CD8+ T cells sorted from blood, obtained in a trial of the OX40 agonist ivuxolimab. Here the CDR3 reads CAISESGETQYF. The CDR3 DNA is TGTGCCATCAGTGAGTCAGGCGAGACCCAGTACTTC.